This paragraph reports one TCR beta chain. These data are taken from a study of blood T cells in healthy people across ages. The authors ran a second PCR of 7 to 11 cycles using a sample-barcoded 5' primer and a J-beta primer mix. MiXCR, run by TCRdb on the 5' RACE reads, gives a single entry per CDR3 protein. The sample shows 1,800,000 or so distinct CDR3 sequences, about 39% of them seen only once. Sequenced sample: blood. This TCR came from a human donor in good health.

DNA for the CDR3: TGTGCCAGCAGCTTAGGGGTAGGGGCCGGGGGCTTTCCCCCCTACGAGCAGTACTTC. This encodes CASSLGVGAGGFPPYEQYF. V usage is TRBV7-2 and J usage is TRBJ2-7; either TRBD1 or TRBD2 may supply D (6 bases each). Germline V gives CDR1 SGHTA, CDR2 FQGNSA. The CDR3 covers 19 residues. The V and J ends lost 1 base and 2 bases respectively, with 24 bases between them.